Shown below are 32 T cell receptor beta chains from a single sample sequenced in a study of Ad26.COV2.S vaccination and SARS-CoV-2 variants. Data came from immunoSEQ multiplex PCR; TCRdb stores just in-frame clones and leaves some out. This sample has 400,000 to 500,000 clones, with 89% found just once. Indicated treatment: about 20 received Ad26.COV2.S at low or high dose, single or two shots; several received placebo; per-sample allocation not given. Sampling was performed 63 days after the first vaccine or placebo injection. Sequenced here: peripheral blood, sampled in a trial of Ad26.COV2.S vaccine versus placebo. The receptors stem from a person between 18 and 65 years old who received the Ad26.COV2.S COVID-19 vaccine or a placebo.

This chain links TRBV6-5 with TRBJ1-4; possibly TRBD1 for D (5 bases). V was trimmed by 0 bases and J by 8 bases, leaving 10 bases between them. CDR3 length: 14 amino acids. Looked up from germline, CDR1 is MNHEY and CDR2 is SVGAGI. CDR3 DNA sequence: TGTGCCAGCAGTTACTCAGGGGACGACGAAAAACTGTTTTTT. Protein: CASSYSGDDEKLFF.

This clone was found once. The V call is TRBV18, the J call TRBJ1-6; 12 positions match TRBD1. The CDR3 contains 19 residues. In germline, CDR1 is KGHSH, CDR2 LQKENI. Germline trimming cut 0 bases from V and 2 bases from J; bases unmatched to any gene: 5. The CDR3 DNA sequence: TGTGCCAGCTCACCACCCCCGGGACAGGGGGCGACCTATAATTCACCCCTCCACTTT. Its protein product is CASSPPPGQGATYNSPLHF.

This chain connects TRBV6-5 to TRBJ1-2, with D tentatively TRBD1 (5 bases). Deletions cut 11 bases from V and 6 bases from J, with 19 bases between. The CDR3 has 13 amino acids. CDR1 is MNHEY, CDR2 SVGAGI, per germline. The CDR3 nucleotides read TGTGCCGCGTCCCCGAGGGGAAACGATGGCTACACCTTC. Its translation is CAASPRGNDGYTF.

J is TRBJ1-2 and V is TRBV7-3, with a weak D call TRBD1 (5 bases). The CDR3 covers 16 residues. The germline V gene encodes CDR1 SGHTA and CDR2 FQGTGA. V dropped 5 bases and J dropped 4 bases, with 20 bases sitting between them. The CDR3 DNA sequence: TGTGCCAGCAGCCCCCAAGCGCGGGGCTCAGGCTATGGCTACACCTTC. Encoded protein: CASSPQARGSGYGYTF. Full variable domain (outside the CDR3, taken from reference TRBV7-3 and TRBJ1-2): GAGVSQTPSNKVTEKGKYVELRCDPISGHTALYWYRQSLGQGPEFLIYFQGTGAADDSGLPNDRFFAVRPEGSVSTLKIQRTERGDSAVYLCASSPQARGSGYGYTFGSGTRLTVV.

The rearrangement links TRBV9 to TRBJ2-1; TRBD2 aligns across 12 bases. Losses at the gene ends were 4 bases for V and 9 bases for J; bases not matched to a gene: 8. This CDR3 is 15 amino acids long. CDR1 is SGDLS and CDR2 is YYNGEE in the germline V gene. The CDR3 region is CASSILAGGISEQFF. The DNA of the CDR3 is TGTGCCAGCAGCATCCTAGCGGGAGGGATCAGTGAGCAGTTCTTC.

The J gene is TRBJ1-1, the V gene TRBV5-1; D is ambiguous. Germline lookup yields CDR1 SGHRS and CDR2 YFSETQ. This CDR3 is 17 amino acids long. Trimming left V 0 bases short and J 2 bases short, with 17 bases between. The CDR3 here is CASSLAGGGIRNTEAFF. In DNA, the CDR3 is TGCGCCAGCAGCTTGGCGGGTGGCGGAATAAGAAACACTGAAGCTTTCTTT.

The chain recombines TRBV28 with TRBJ2-7, with D maybe TRBD1 (6 bases). This CDR3 region has 16 residues. With 4 bases removed from V and 2 bases from J, the gap between germline ends came to 18 bases. Germline V CDR1 and CDR2: MDHEN, SYDVKM. The CDR3 is CASSSTRRGYPYEQYF. CDR3 DNA sequence: TGTGCCAGCAGTTCGACCCGTAGGGGGTATCCCTACGAGCAGTACTTC.

This chain joins TRBV18 and TRBJ1-2; 7 positions match TRBD1. Trimming removed 0 bases from V and 3 bases from J; junction bases left unmatched: 4. Per germline, CDR1 KGHSH and CDR2 LQKENI. This CDR3 has 15 residues. CDR3 sequence reads: CASSPPGGADYGYTF. The DNA of the CDR3 is TGTGCCAGCTCACCACCAGGGGGCGCGGACTATGGCTACACCTTC.

There are a few counts of this clone. The chain is built from TRBV9 and TRBJ2-1; 16 positions match TRBD2. V shed 1 base, J shed 0 bases, and the junction held 13 bases outside the gene matches. Germline V CDR1 and CDR2: SGDLS, YYNGEE. This CDR3 is built from 22 residues. The CDR3 region has the DNA TGTGCCAGCAGCGTAACCCCCGGGACTAGCGGGAGGGCTTCGAGCTCCTACAATGAGCAGTTCTTC. Translating gives CASSVTPGTSGRASSSYNEQFF.

In this sample, this clone turned up a few times. V is TRBV6-1 and J is TRBJ1-5; D unresolved. The CDR3 sequence is 14 residues long. V gave up 2 bases and J gave up 5 bases, with 10 bases separating them. The germline CDR1 and CDR2 sequences are MNHNS and SASEGT. Here the CDR3 reads CASSERAPHQPQHF. The CDR3 region has the DNA TGTGCCAGCAGTGAACGGGCTCCACATCAGCCCCAGCATTTT.

The chain employs TRBV9 and TRBJ2-3; 10 bases line up with TRBD1. V was pared by 4 bases and J by 3 bases, with 2 bases of the junction left unmatched. The CDR3 extends over 14 amino acids. The germline gives CDR1 SGDLS, CDR2 YYNGEE. Here the CDR3 reads CASSRDRGTDTQYF. Written as DNA, the CDR3 is TGTGCCAGCAGCAGGGACAGGGGAACAGATACGCAGTATTTT.

The chain uses TRBV4-2 and TRBJ1-6; the D gene is possibly TRBD1 (5 bases). The CDR3 covers 15 residues. Looked up from germline, CDR1 is LGHNA and CDR2 is YNFKEQ. Trimming took 2 bases from V and 10 from J, leaving 15 bases between them. The CDR3 region is CASSQTGQGRSPLHF. DNA for the CDR3: TGTGCCAGCAGCCAAACCGGGCAGGGACGATCACCCCTCCACTTT.

The V call is TRBV18, the J call TRBJ1-2; D is possibly TRBD1 (6 bases). CDR1 is KGHSH and CDR2 is LQKENI in the germline V gene. Trimming pared 3 bases from V and 4 bases from J, leaving 12 bases between. CDR3 length: 14 amino acids. The CDR3 nucleotides read TGTGCCAGCTCACCGAGGGGGTACGGCTATGGCTACACCTTC. Amino acid sequence: CASSPRGYGYGYTF.

This rearrangement joins TRBV6-5 to TRBJ1-1; D gene unclear. CDR1 is MNHEY, CDR2 SVGAGI, per germline. V was shortened by 3 bases and J by 8 bases, with 7 bases between the two germline ends. The CDR3 is 11 residues long. The CDR3 DNA sequence: TGTGCCAGCAGTTATAAGGAAGAAGCTTTCTTT. Amino acid sequence: CASSYKEEAFF.

The CDR3 here is CASRPQGGYEQYV. The CDR3 DNA reads TGTGCCAGCAGGCCCCAAGGGGGATACGAGCAGTACGTC. The gene calls are TRBV7-9 and TRBJ2-7; D is perhaps TRBD1 (6 bases). CDR3 length: 13 residues. V lost 6 bases and J 4 bases, leaving 13 bases between the germline ends. Germline-derived CDR1 and CDR2 are SEHNR and FQNEAQ (reference sequence).

The chain has TRBV18 and TRBJ2-2; no clear D gene. Between the trimmed V and J ends, which lost 4 bases and 3 bases, there was a span of 12 bases. CDR1 and CDR2 (germline): KGHSH, LQKENI. The CDR3 is 15 residues long. CDR3 nucleotides: TGTGCCAGCTCACGACTTCCTAAGGACACCGGGGAGCTGTTTTTT. This translates into CASSRLPKDTGELFF.

The rearrangement links TRBV18 to TRBJ1-1; 9 nucleotides line up with TRBD1. From germline, CDR1 is KGHSH and CDR2 LQKENI. The CDR3 runs to 13 residues. J gave up 6 bases and V 6 bases, and 5 bases lay outside the gene matches. The CDR3 loop is CASSTGGVAEAFF. The CDR3 nucleotides read TGTGCCAGCTCTACAGGGGGCGTAGCTGAAGCTTTCTTT.

The CDR3 region has the DNA TGCGCCAGCAGCCAAGTCTATGAGAGCGAGTCCTACGAGCAGTACTTC. Protein: CASSQVYESESYEQYF. The V call is TRBV4-3, the J call TRBJ2-7; D call uncertain. The CDR3 contains 16 residues. CDR1 and CDR2 (germline): LGHNA, YSLEER. V gave up 1 base and J gave up 1 base, with 14 bases separating them.

CDR3 nucleotides: TGTGCCACCGGAGAGGAATATAGCAATCAGCCCCAGCATTTT. It translates to CATGEEYSNQPQHF. The V gene is TRBV18, the J gene TRBJ1-5; D gene ambiguous. The CDR3 has 14 amino acids. Germline CDR1 is KGHSH and CDR2 is LQKENI. Trimming took off 10 bases at V and 0 bases at J, with 13 bases between the two ends.

A single count supports this clone. The genes are TRBV6-4 and TRBJ2-1; the match to TRBD1 covers 7 bases. Germline V gene lookup returns CDR1 MRHNA and CDR2 SNTAGT. Trimming took 2 bases from V and 8 from J; bases not matched to a gene: 9. This CDR3 spans 15 amino acids. The CDR3 DNA reads as TGTGCCAGCAGTGACGGGCAGGGGGAAGTATATGAGCAGTTCTTC. It is translated as CASSDGQGEVYEQFF.

The chain couples TRBV5-6 to TRBJ1-2, with D possibly matching TRBD1 (6 bases). The germline gives CDR1 SGHDT, CDR2 YYEEEE. Trimming shortened V by 1 base and J by 0 bases, and 10 bases separated the two germline ends. The CDR3 covers 15 residues. CDR3 coding DNA: TGTGCCAGCAGCTTGACAGGGCGTCCTAACTATGGCTACACCTTC. Translated: CASSLTGRPNYGYTF.

The chain is built from TRBV4-3 and TRBJ2-3, with D uncertain. The germline gives CDR1 LGHNA, CDR2 YSLEER. CDR3 length equals 15 residues. Trimming removed 2 bases at V and 4 bases at J, with 13 bases between. The CDR3 DNA is TGCGCCAGCAGCCAATCAGGCACGCCGGCAGATACGCAGTATTTT. Its translation is CASSQSGTPADTQYF.

The chain's CDR3 is CASSIRQGDPEKLFF. In DNA, the CDR3 is TGTGCCAGTAGTATTAGACAGGGGGATCCTGAAAAACTGTTTTTT. The V and J genes are TRBV19 and TRBJ1-4, with 9 bases that match TRBD1. Per the germline V gene, CDR1 is LNHDA and CDR2 is SQIVND (reference sequence). Unmatched junction bases numbered 6, after V lost 3 bases and J lost 7 bases. This CDR3 spans 15 amino acids.

This clone was counted a single time. J is TRBJ2-3 and V is TRBV5-1; 10 bases match TRBD1. The V gene's germline CDR1 is SGHRS and CDR2 YFSETQ. J lost 6 bases, V lost 4 bases, and 2 bases had no gene match. The CDR3 covers 13 residues. This CDR3 is CASSGGQGDTQYF. CDR3 DNA sequence: TGCGCCAGCAGCGGGGGACAGGGGGATACGCAGTATTTT.

This clone was observed a single time. This chain links TRBV7-9 with TRBJ2-7; D uncertain. Germline loops: CDR1 SEHNR, CDR2 FQNEAQ (reference sequence). The CDR3 has 14 amino acids. Trimming cost V 2 bases and J 3 bases, with 11 bases left between them. The CDR3, as DNA: TGTGCCAGCAGCTTATCGGATAGCAGCTACGAGCAGTACGTC. It encodes CASSLSDSSYEQYV.

This clone came up once. The rearrangement uses TRBV19 and TRBJ2-1; 7 nucleotides line up with TRBD2. The V gene's germline CDR1 is LNHDA and CDR2 SQIVND (reference sequence). The CDR3 consists of 15 residues. V shed 4 bases, J shed 4 bases, and the junction held 7 bases outside the gene matches. CDR3 nucleotide sequence: TGTGCCAGTAGTACCCTTGTGGGAGGGTACAATGAGCAGTTCTTC. As protein: CASSTLVGGYNEQFF. The full variable domain, in which reference TRBV19 and TRBJ2-1 provide the parts outside the CDR3, is DGGITQSPKYLFRKEGQNVTLSCEQNLNHDAMYWYRQDPGQGLRLIYYSQIVNDFQKGDIAEGYSVSREKKESFPLTVTSAQKNPTAFYLCASSTLVGGYNEQFFGPGTRLTVL.

The chain has TRBV15 and TRBJ1-5; no clear D gene. The V gene lost 4 bases and the J gene lost 8 bases, with 21 bases spanning the gap. CDR1 is LNHNV, CDR2 YYDKDF, per germline (reference sequence). This CDR3 region has 16 residues. The CDR3 reads CATSTRTVSFGKPQHF. The CDR3 DNA reads as TGTGCCACCAGCACCAGGACCGTCTCTTTTGGGAAGCCCCAGCATTTT. The variable domain in full, completed from reference TRBV15 and TRBJ1-5, reads DAMVIQNPRYQVTQFGKPVTLSCSQTLNHNVMYWYQQKSSQAPKLLFHYYDKDFNNEADTPDNFQSRRPNTSFCFLDIRSPGLGDTAMYLCATSTRTVSFGKPQHFGDGTRLSIL.

This clone was counted a single time. The chain's CDR3 is CASGYVGRSNTEAFF. The CDR3 DNA follows: TGTGCCAGCGGGTACGTGGGGCGTTCGAACACTGAAGCTTTCTTT. The V call is TRBV3-1 (or the pseudogene TRBV3-2), the J call TRBJ1-1, with D perhaps matching TRBD1 (5 bases). The CDR3 is 15 residues long. V was pared by 8 bases and J by 1 base, with 17 bases between. CDR1 and CDR2 from the germline V gene are LGHDT and YNNKEL (reference sequence).

The chain couples TRBV5-4 to TRBJ2-1; D might be TRBD2 (6 bases). The CDR3 has 15 amino acids. V was clipped by 4 bases and J by 2 bases, with 13 bases between them. Germline assignment: CDR1 SGHNT and CDR2 YYREEE (reference sequence). The CDR3 spells CASSLLGGAYNEQFF. The CDR3 coding sequence is TGTGCCAGCAGCCTCCTTGGAGGGGCCTACAATGAGCAGTTCTTC. The whole variable domain, remainder taken from reference TRBV5-4 and TRBJ2-1, is ETGVTQSPTHLIKTRGQQVTLRCSSQSGHNTVSWYQQALGQGPQFIFQYYREEENGRGNFPPRFSGLQFPNYSSELNVNALELDDSALYLCASSLLGGAYNEQFFGPGTRLTVL.

CDR3 sequence reads: CASSLKGANNSPLHF. For the CDR3, the DNA is TGTGCCAGCAGCTTAAAGGGGGCTAATAATTCACCCCTCCACTTT. The chain joins TRBV7-3 to TRBJ1-6; 7 positions agree with TRBD1. The V segment lost 1 base and the J segment 5 bases; nucleotides outside the gene matches: 2. The V gene's germline CDR1 is SGHTA and CDR2 FQGTGA. The CDR3 spans 15 residues.

CDR3: CASSPSGAPRRGNYGYTF. The CDR3 bases are TGTGCCAGCAGCCCCTCAGGGGCTCCGAGGAGGGGGAACTATGGCTACACCTTC. The chain joins TRBV11-3 to TRBJ1-2; D is perhaps TRBD1 (6 bases). The CDR3 consists of 18 residues. The germline gives CDR1 SGHNT, CDR2 YENEEA. V shed 5 bases and J shed 2 bases, with 24 bases lying between them.

This chain joins TRBV2 and TRBJ2-7; TRBD2 matches at 7 bases. This CDR3 has 16 amino acids. Germline CDR1 and CDR2: SNHLY and FYNNEI. Trimming took 0 bases from V and 0 from J; bases not matched to a gene: 5. CDR3 coding DNA: TGTGCCAGCAGTGAAGCCAGAGGGACTATCTCCTACGAGCAGTACTTC. This encodes CASSEARGTISYEQYF.